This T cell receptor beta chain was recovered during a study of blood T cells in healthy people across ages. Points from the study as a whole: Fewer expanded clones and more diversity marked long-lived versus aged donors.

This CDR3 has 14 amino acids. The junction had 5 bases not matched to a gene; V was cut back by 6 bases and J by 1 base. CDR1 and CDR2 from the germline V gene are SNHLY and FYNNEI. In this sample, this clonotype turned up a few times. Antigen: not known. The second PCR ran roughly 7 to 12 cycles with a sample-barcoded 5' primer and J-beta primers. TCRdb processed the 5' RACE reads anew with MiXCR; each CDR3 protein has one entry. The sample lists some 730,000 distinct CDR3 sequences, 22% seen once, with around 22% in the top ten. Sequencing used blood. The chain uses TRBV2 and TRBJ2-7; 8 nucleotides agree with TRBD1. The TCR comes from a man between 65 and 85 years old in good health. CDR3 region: CASRQDRASYEQYV. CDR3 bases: TGTGCCAGCAGGCAGGACAGGGCATCCTACGAGCAGTACGTC.